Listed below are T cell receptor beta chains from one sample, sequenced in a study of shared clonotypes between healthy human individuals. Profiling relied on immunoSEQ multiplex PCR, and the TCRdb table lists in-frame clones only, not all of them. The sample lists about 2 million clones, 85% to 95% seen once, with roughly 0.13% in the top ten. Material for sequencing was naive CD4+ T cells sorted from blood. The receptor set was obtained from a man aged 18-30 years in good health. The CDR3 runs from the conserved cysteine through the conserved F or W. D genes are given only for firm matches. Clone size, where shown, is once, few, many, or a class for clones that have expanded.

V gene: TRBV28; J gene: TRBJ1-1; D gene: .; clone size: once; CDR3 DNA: TGTGCCAGCGGGGGGGCTTATTTGAACACTGAAGCTTTCTTT; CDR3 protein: CASGGAYLNTEAFF
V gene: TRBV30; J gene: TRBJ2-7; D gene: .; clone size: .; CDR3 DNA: TGTGCCTGGAGGAGGGACATGACCTACGAGCAGTACTTC; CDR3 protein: CAWRRDMTYEQYF
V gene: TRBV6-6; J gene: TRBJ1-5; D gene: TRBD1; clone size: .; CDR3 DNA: TGTGCCAGCAGTTACACAGGGGCGGGCAATCAGCCCCAGCATTTT; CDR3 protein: CASSYTGAGNQPQHF
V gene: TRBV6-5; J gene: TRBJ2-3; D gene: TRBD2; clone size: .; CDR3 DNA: TGTGCCAGCAGGCCGGGACTAGCAACAGATACGCAGTATTTT; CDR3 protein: CASRPGLATDTQYF
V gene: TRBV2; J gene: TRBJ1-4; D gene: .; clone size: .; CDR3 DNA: .; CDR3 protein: CASGSAGKNCFF
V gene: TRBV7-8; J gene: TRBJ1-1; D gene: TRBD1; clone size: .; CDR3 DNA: TGTGCCAGCAGCTCCTTCAATTCCGGGACAGGGGGGACTGAAGCTTTCTTT; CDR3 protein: CASSSFNSGTGGTEAFF
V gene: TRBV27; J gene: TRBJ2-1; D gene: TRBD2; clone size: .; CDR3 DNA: TGTGCCAGCAGTCCAAGCGGGGGGGTGTCCAATGAGCAGTTCTTC; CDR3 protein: CASSPSGGVSNEQFF
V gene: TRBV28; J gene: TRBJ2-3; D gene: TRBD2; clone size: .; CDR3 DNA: TGTGCCAGCAGTTTACTCGGGGGGGCCACAGATACGCAGTATTTT; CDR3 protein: CASSLLGGATDTQYF
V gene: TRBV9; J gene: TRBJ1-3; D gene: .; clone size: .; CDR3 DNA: TGTGCCAGCAGCGTAACGGGAAGCTCTGGAAACACCATATATTTT; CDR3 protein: CASSVTGSSGNTIYF
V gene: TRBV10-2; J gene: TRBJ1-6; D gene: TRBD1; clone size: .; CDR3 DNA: TGCGCCATCTCAAGGGGACAGGGGTATTCACCCCTCCACTTT; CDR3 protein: CAISRGQGYSPLHF
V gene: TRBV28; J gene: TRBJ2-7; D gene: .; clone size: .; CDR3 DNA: TGTGCCAGCAGACCAGGGGCTCGGCCGGGGACCTACGAGCAGTACTTC; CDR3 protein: CASRPGARPGTYEQYF
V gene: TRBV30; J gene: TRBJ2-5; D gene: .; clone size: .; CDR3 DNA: TGTGCCTGCCGGCCCTCGGGGCAAGAGACCCAGTACTTC; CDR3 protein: CACRPSGQETQYF
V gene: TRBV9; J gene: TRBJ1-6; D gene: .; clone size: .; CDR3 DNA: TGTGCCAGCAGCGTAGGCGACCGCTCTTCACCCCTCCACTTT; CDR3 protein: CASSVGDRSSPLHF
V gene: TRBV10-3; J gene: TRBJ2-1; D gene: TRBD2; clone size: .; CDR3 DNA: TGTGCCATCAGCCCGACTAGCGGGATCTACAATGAGCAGTTCTTC; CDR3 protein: CAISPTSGIYNEQFF
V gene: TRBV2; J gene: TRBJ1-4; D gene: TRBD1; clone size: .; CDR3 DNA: TGTGCCAGCAGACGACAGGGGGGAGAAAAACTGTTTTTT; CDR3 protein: CASRRQGGEKLFF
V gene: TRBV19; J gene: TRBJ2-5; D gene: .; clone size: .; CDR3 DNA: TGTGCCAGTACCCGGGGCAGCCAAGAGACCCAGTACTTC; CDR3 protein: CASTRGSQETQYF
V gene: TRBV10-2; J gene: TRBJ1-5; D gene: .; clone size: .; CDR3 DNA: TGCGCCAGCAGTGAGATTAATTATAGCAATCAGCCCCAGCATTTT; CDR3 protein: CASSEINYSNQPQHF
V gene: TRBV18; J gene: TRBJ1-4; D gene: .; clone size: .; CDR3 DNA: TGTGCCAGCTCACCTTCGGGGTTTGAAAAACTGTTTTTT; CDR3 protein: CASSPSGFEKLFF
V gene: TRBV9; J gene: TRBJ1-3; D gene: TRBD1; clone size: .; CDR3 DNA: TGTGCCAGCAGCGCAGGGACAGCAACTGGAAACACCATATATTTT; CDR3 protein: CASSAGTATGNTIYF
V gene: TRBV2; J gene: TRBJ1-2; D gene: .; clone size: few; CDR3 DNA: TGTGCCAGCCGACTGGGGGGAAATGGCTACACCTTC; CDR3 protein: CASRLGGNGYTF
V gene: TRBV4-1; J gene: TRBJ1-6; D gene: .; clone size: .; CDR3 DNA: TGCGCCAGCAGCCACCTACTAGTGGCAGCCCTCCACTTT; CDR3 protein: CASSHLLVAALHF
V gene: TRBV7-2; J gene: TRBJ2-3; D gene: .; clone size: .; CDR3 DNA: TGTGCCAGCAGCTTACAAGGAGGGACAGATACGCAGTATTTT; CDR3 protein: CASSLQGGTDTQYF